This T cell receptor beta chain stems from a study of response to subunit inactivated influenza vaccine. Comments on this clonotype: The antigen is undetermined.

J lost 6 bases, V lost 2 bases, and 10 bases had no gene match. This CDR3 is built from 16 residues. CDR1 and CDR2 from the germline V gene are MDHEN and SYDVKM. Study-wide results and limits: Authors suggested seasonal influenza vaccinations each recruit few new T cells.

TCRdb fed the RT-PCR reads into MiXCR, producing one record per CDR3 protein. The table includes 650,000 to 800,000 distinct CDR3 sequences, approximately 13% detected once. The clonotype comes from a man between 45 and 60 years old who received an inactivated influenza vaccine. Sequenced here: PBMCs from blood, sampled approximately 15 days before vaccination. The chain couples TRBV28 to TRBJ2-7; TRBD2 agrees at 10 bases. The CDR3 region has the DNA TGTGCCAGCAGTTTACCGGCTAGCGGGAGTATCGCCGAGCAGTACTTC. As protein: CASSLPASGSIAEQYF.